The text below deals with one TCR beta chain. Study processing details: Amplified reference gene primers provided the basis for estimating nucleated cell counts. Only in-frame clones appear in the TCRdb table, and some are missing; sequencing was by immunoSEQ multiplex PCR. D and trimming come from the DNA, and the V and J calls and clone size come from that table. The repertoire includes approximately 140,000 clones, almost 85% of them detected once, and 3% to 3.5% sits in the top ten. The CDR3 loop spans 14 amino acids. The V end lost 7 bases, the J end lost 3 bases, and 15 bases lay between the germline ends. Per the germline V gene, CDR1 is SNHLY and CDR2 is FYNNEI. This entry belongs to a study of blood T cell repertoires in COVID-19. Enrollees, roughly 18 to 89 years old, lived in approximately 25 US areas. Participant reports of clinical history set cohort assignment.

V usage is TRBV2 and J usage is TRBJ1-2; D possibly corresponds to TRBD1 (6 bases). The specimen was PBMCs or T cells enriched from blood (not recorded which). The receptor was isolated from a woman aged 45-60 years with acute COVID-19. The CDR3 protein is CASNQQGSDYGYTF. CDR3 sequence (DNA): TGTGCCAGCAACCAACAGGGATCAGACTATGGCTACACCTTC.